This TCR beta chain stems from a study of shared clonotypes between healthy human individuals. The table came from immunoSEQ multiplex PCR; TCRdb's copy has only in-frame clones and leaves some out. The table has some 490,000 clones, around 85% seen once. Trimming took off 2 bases at V and 7 bases at J, with 9 bases between the two ends. The CDR3 covers 13 residues. In germline, CDR1 is MNHEY, CDR2 SMNVEV (reference sequence). The table lists this clone with many counts. This sample also contains other DNA sequences that code for the same CDR3. Material for sequencing was PBMCs. This TCR derives from a woman in her thirties or forties in good health. Some clones in this sample may be carry-over from other donors' samples. The chain couples TRBV27 to TRBJ1-5; D gene unclear. This CDR3 reads CASSLTFRQPQHF. CDR3 in DNA: TGTGCCAGCAGTTTAACATTCCGCCAGCCCCAGCATTTT.